The entry below gives a single T cell receptor (beta chain) sequence along with its context. The junction had 11 bases not matched to a gene; V was cut back by 3 bases and J by 12 bases. CDR1 is SGHVS and CDR2 is FNYEAQ in the germline V gene. The CDR3 loop spans 15 amino acids. A TCRbeta library incorporating unique molecular identifiers was prepared. One entry per CDR3 protein, called by TCRdb with MiXCR from the PCR reads. The sample has 420,000 or so distinct CDR3 sequences, 9.5% to 13% seen once. This record comes from a study of T-cell reconstitution after alpha-beta-depleted transplantation in children.

This chain uses TRBV7-6 with TRBJ2-1, with 10 positions matching TRBD2. The TCR comes from a human donor who donated a stem cell graft to a child with acute myeloid leukemia. Here the sequenced sample was PBMCs from the stem cell graft donor, taken from the stem cell graft. The CDR3 sequence is CASSLGASGSPVQFF. The DNA of the CDR3 is TGTGCCAGCAGCTTGGGTGCTAGCGGGAGCCCTGTGCAGTTCTTC.